The present TCR beta chain was sequenced within a study of T cell responses to AZD1222 COVID-19 vaccine. General study findings and limits: Regions 160-218 and 743-854 held dominance among vaccine-associated CD4 TCRs, which spanned spike. The breadth and depth of Spike-specific TCRs increased once two AZD1222 doses had been given. Females made up more of the donors, who were largely white British, and clonal diversity may have come out too low.

The CDR3 extends over 14 amino acids. Germline values: CDR1 SEHNR, CDR2 FQNEAQ (reference sequence). The junction had 6 bases not matched to a gene; V was cut back by 4 bases and J by 4 bases. Second-dose recipients at about 4 or about 12 weeks were treated as one pooled group. To note about this clone: Its antigen is still unknown.

The assay was immunoSEQ multiplex PCR, and TCRdb's table has in-frame clones only and misses some. The sample lists about 140,000 clones, about 88% seen once, with around 3% in the top ten. The receptor was derived from an adult who received the AZD1222 COVID-19 vaccine. The sequencing used peripheral blood, collected 28 days after the second AZD1222 dose. V and J are TRBV7-9 and TRBJ2-7; 8 bases match TRBD2. The CDR3 protein is CASSSGAGGYEQYF. Written as DNA, the CDR3 is TGTGCCAGCAGCTCGGGCGCGGGGGGTTACGAGCAGTACTTC. The variable domain in full, with the rest retrieved from reference TRBV7-9 and TRBJ2-7, is DTGVSQNPRHKITKRGQNVTFRCDPISEHNRLYWYRQTLGQGPEFLTYFQNEAQLEKSRLLSDRFSAERPKGSFSTLEIQRTEQGDSAMYLCASSSGAGGYEQYFGPGTRLTVT.